This TCR beta chain was captured in a study of neoadjuvant anti-PD-1 for oral cavity cancer. Study as a whole: Non-progressing patients received a fourth nivolumab dose near day 43, then surgery on days 50-56.

Noted time point: after neoadjuvant nivolumab, at surgical resection. Stage II-IVA oral cavity squamous cell carcinoma was new and untreated by systemic or radiation therapy. Study-wide findings and caveats: Greater tumor shrinkage accompanied bigger post-treatment sizes of preexisting clones.

This clone appeared a few times. The antigen is not known. The assay was immunoSEQ multiplex PCR, and TCRdb's table has in-frame clones only and misses some. The data contain 20,000 to 25,000 clones, 40% to 55% of them singletons. This material consisted of tumor tissue, taken after nivolumab (anti-PD-1) treatment. The sequence came from a person aged 35-80 years with oral cavity squamous cell carcinoma.

The CDR3 here is CASSPEGLSYEQYF. Here the CDR3 DNA reads TGTGCCAGCAGCCCAGAAGGGTTGTCCTACGAGCAGTACTTC. The rearrangement joins TRBV11-3 to TRBJ2-7; D gene unclear. Trimming shortened V by 5 bases and J by 1 base, and 12 bases separated the two germline ends. This CDR3 is built from 14 residues. CDR1 SGHNT and CDR2 YENEEA come from the germline V gene.